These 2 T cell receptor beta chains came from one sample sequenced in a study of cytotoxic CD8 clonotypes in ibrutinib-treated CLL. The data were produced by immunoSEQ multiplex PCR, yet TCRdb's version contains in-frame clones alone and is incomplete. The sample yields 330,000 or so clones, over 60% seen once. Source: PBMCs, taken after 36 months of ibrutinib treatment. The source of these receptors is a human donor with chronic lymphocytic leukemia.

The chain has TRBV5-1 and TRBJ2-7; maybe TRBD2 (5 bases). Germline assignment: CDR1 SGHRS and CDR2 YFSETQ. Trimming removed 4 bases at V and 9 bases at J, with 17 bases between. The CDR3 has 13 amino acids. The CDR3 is CASSLERSAGQYF. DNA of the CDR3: TGCGCCAGCAGCCTGGAAAGGTCTGCGGGGCAGTACTTC.

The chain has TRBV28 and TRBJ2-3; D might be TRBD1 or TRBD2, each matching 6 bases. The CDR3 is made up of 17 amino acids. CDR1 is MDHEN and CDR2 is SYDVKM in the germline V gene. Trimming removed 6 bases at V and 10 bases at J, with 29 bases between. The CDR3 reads CASRSGGLFHRAGSQYF. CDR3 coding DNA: TGTGCCAGCAGGTCGGGTGGCCTCTTCCACAGGGCGGGGTCGCAGTATTTT.